The 17 T cell receptor beta chains below were found in one sample sequenced in a study of blood T cell repertoires in COVID-19. The protocol was immunoSEQ multiplex PCR, while the TCRdb copy is restricted to in-frame clones and leaves out a portion. This sample has about 120,000 clones, with approximately 81% found just once. Material: peripheral blood. These receptors all stem from a woman between 50 and 59 years old with acute or convalescent COVID-19.

The genes are TRBV6-1 and TRBJ1-1; D gene uncertain. The CDR3 sequence is 14 residues long. Per the germline V gene, CDR1 is MNHNS and CDR2 is SASEGT. The V end was cut by 2 bases, the J end by 5 bases, with 12 bases between. The CDR3 nucleotides are TGTGCCAGCAGTGAACAAGAGGATGGGACTGAAGCTTTCTTT. This translates into CASSEQEDGTEAFF.

The V and J genes are TRBV5-6 and TRBJ1-4, with 7 bases fitting TRBD1. Germline CDR1 and CDR2: SGHDT and YYEEEE. The CDR3 contains 15 residues. The junction had 5 bases not matched to a gene; V was cut back by 3 bases and J by 3 bases. The CDR3 protein is CASSSTGWANEKLFF. The CDR3 DNA sequence: TGTGCCAGCAGCTCGACAGGGTGGGCTAATGAAAAACTGTTTTTT.

This chain uses TRBV12-3 or TRBV12-4 with TRBJ2-2, with a weak D call TRBD2 (6 bases). V lost 11 bases and J 2 bases, leaving 12 bases between the germline ends. The CDR3 loop spans 13 amino acids. The CDR3 nucleotides read TGTGCCTCCGGGGGAGATAACACCGGGGAGCTGTTTTTT. Its protein product is CASGGDNTGELFF.

This clone was recorded only once. At one of its ends the junction is not consistent with the germline gene, which may arise from a read error. The chain is built from TRBV7-7 and TRBJ2-5; 10 bases are a match to TRBD1. The germline gives CDR1 SSHAT, CDR2 FNYEAQ (reference sequence). CDR3 length: 14 amino acids. The CDR3 nucleotides are TGTGCTAGCAGCCAGACAGGGGGCGAAGAGACCCAGTACTTC. Its protein is CASSQTGGEETQYF.

The V call is TRBV19, the J call TRBJ2-1; tentative D call: TRBD2 (6 bases). V was pared by 9 bases and J by 0 bases, with 21 bases between. The CDR3 has 17 residues. Germline CDR1 is LNHDA and CDR2 is SQIVND (reference sequence). CDR3 coding DNA: TGTGCCAGCTCTGGACTGATAGCGGAACGCTCCTACAATGAGCAGTTCTTC. This translates into CASSGLIAERSYNEQFF.

To note about this clone: Other DNA sequences in this sample translate to the same CDR3. V is TRBV5-1 and J is TRBJ2-3; TRBD1 might be the D (5 bases). CDR3 length: 13 amino acids. Germline V gene lookup returns CDR1 SGHRS and CDR2 YFSETQ. Trimming removed 1 base from V and 3 bases from J, with 6 bases in between. Here the CDR3 reads CASSLQGTDTQYF. CDR3 DNA sequence: TGCGCCAGCAGCTTGCAGGGTACAGATACGCAGTATTTT. The whole variable domain, remainder taken from reference TRBV5-1 and TRBJ2-3, is KAGVTQTPRYLIKTRGQQVTLSCSPISGHRSVSWYQQTPGQGLQFLFEYFSETQRNKGNFPGRFSGRQFSNSRSEMNVSTLELGDSALYLCASSLQGTDTQYFGPGTRLTVL.

V and J are TRBV27 and TRBJ2-7; no definite D call. Germline V gene lookup returns CDR1 MNHEY and CDR2 SMNVEV (reference sequence). CDR3 size: 15 residues. The V gene lost 4 bases and the J gene lost 5 bases, with 18 bases spanning the gap. DNA of the CDR3: TGTGCCAGCAGTTCAATTCTAGGCTATACCGACGAGCAGTACTTC. It specifies CASSSILGYTDEQYF.

V and J are TRBV3-1 (or the pseudogene TRBV3-2) and TRBJ1-1; unclear D gene. This CDR3 contains 14 residues. CDR1 is LGHDT and CDR2 is YNNKEL in the germline V gene (reference sequence). V was trimmed by 4 bases and J by 0 bases, leaving 9 bases between them. CDR3 amino acids: CASSRGRVNTEAFF. The DNA for the CDR3 is TGTGCCAGCAGCCGTGGGAGGGTGAACACTGAAGCTTTCTTT.

V usage is TRBV6-5 and J usage is TRBJ1-4; 10 bases align to TRBD1. V was clipped by 7 bases and J by 8 bases; unmatched bases: 7. Germline V gene sequence: CDR1 MNHEY, CDR2 SVGAGI. The length of the CDR3 is 14 residues. CDR3 bases: TGTGCCAGCAACTTGGACAGGGGGGTAGAAAAACTGTTTTTT. Translating it yields CASNLDRGVEKLFF.

The V and J genes are TRBV9 and TRBJ2-1; TRBD1 matches 7 bases. After removal of 3 bases from V and 7 bases from J, the junction contained 1 base not matched to a gene. This CDR3 has 12 residues. In germline, CDR1 is SGDLS, CDR2 YYNGEE. The CDR3: CASSGRGNEQFF. CDR3 nucleotides: TGTGCCAGCAGCGGCAGGGGGAATGAGCAGTTCTTC.

The chain employs TRBV28 and TRBJ1-3; 7 bases line up with TRBD1. The V segment lost 3 bases and the J segment 4 bases; nucleotides outside the gene matches: 3. The CDR3 runs to 14 residues. Germline CDR1 reads MDHEN; CDR2 reads SYDVKM. The CDR3 loop is CASSFGDRGNTIYF. CDR3 DNA: TGTGCCAGCAGTTTTGGGGACAGAGGAAACACCATATATTTT. Filled out from reference TRBV28 and TRBJ1-3, the complete variable domain reads DVKVTQSSRYLVKRTGEKVFLECVQDMDHENMFWYRQDPGLGLRLIYFSYDVKMKEKGDIPEGYSVSREKKERFSLILESASTNQTSMYLCASSFGDRGNTIYFGEGSWLTVV.

The chain uses TRBV7-9 and TRBJ1-2; D is unresolved. Trimming left V 5 bases short and J 2 bases short, with 18 bases between. The CDR3 length is 16 residues. The germline V gene encodes CDR1 SEHNR and CDR2 FQNEAQ (reference sequence). CDR3 nucleotides: TGTGCCAGCAGCCCAATGGGAGGGCAGAAAAACTATGGCTACACCTTC. Its protein is CASSPMGGQKNYGYTF.

The chain carries TRBV2 and TRBJ1-5; the D gene is possibly TRBD1 (5 bases). V was shortened by 7 bases and J by 11 bases, with 12 bases between the two germline ends. The CDR3 runs to 11 residues. Germline V gene lookup returns CDR1 SNHLY and CDR2 FYNNEI. CDR3 in DNA: TGTGCCAGCACAGGGTTGAAGGCCCAGCATTTT. Translated: CASTGLKAQHF.

The rearrangement joins TRBV5-4 to TRBJ2-3, with D tentatively TRBD1 (6 bases). Germline lookup yields CDR1 SGHNT and CDR2 YYREEE (reference sequence). The CDR3 is 15 amino acids. With 0 bases removed from V and 2 bases from J, the gap between germline ends came to 10 bases. The CDR3 sequence: CASSLGGQNTDTQYF. The CDR3 DNA sequence: TGTGCCAGCAGCTTGGGTGGACAGAACACAGATACGCAGTATTTT.

In this sample, this clone turned up a few times. The chain combines TRBV2 with TRBJ2-3, with 11 bases aligning to TRBD2. CDR1 and CDR2 from the germline V gene are SNHLY and FYNNEI. V gave up 6 bases and J gave up 4 bases; unmatched junction bases: 3. The CDR3 covers 14 residues. The CDR3: CASRLAGVSDTQYF. DNA of the CDR3: TGTGCCAGCAGACTAGCGGGAGTATCAGATACGCAGTATTTT.

Only a few counts were recorded for this clone. V and J are TRBV18 and TRBJ1-1, with D hard to call. Germline V gene sequence: CDR1 KGHSH, CDR2 LQKENI. The CDR3 is made up of 16 amino acids. The germline V and J ends were trimmed by 3 bases and 0 bases, with 14 bases remaining between them. The CDR3 DNA reads TGTGCCAGCTCACCGGGCTCTCCCTTCTTGAACACTGAAGCTTTCTTT. This codes for CASSPGSPFLNTEAFF.

CDR3 sequence: CASSRDTYYGYTF. The DNA for the CDR3 is TGTGCCAGCAGTCGCGACACGTACTATGGCTACACCTTC. The gene calls are TRBV14 and TRBJ1-2; no clear D gene. The germline V and J ends were trimmed by 6 bases and 3 bases, with 11 bases remaining between them. This CDR3 has 13 residues. Germline CDR1 SGHDN, CDR2 FVKESK. The full variable domain, rest sourced from reference TRBV14 and TRBJ1-2, is EAGVTQFPSHSVIEKGQTVTLRCDPISGHDNLYWYRRVMGKEIKFLLHFVKESKQDESGMPNNRFLAERTGGTYSTLKVQPAELEDSGVYFCASSRDTYYGYTFGSGTRLTVV.